The present T cell receptor beta chain was sequenced within a study of long-term antiretroviral therapy in people with HIV. They ran version v3.0 of the immunoSEQ assay at survey level. Generated by immunoSEQ multiplex PCR, the TCRdb table keeps only in-frame clones and is missing some. The profile shows around 20,000 clones, around 81% of them singletons. Trimming shortened V by 5 bases and J by 4 bases, and 8 bases separated the two germline ends. The CDR3 has 12 residues. Germline V CDR1 and CDR2: SGHTA, FQGNSA. Every donor contributed at least one pre-ART and at least two post-ART PBMC samples. This material consisted of unsorted PBMCs, taken 0.1 years before starting antiretroviral therapy. J is TRBJ2-5 and V is TRBV7-2; weak D call: TRBD2 (6 bases). The sequence was collected from a man aged 40-55 years with HIV. The DNA of the CDR3 is TGTGCCAGCAGCCGGGGGAGAGAGACCCAGTACTTC. It specifies CASSRGRETQYF.